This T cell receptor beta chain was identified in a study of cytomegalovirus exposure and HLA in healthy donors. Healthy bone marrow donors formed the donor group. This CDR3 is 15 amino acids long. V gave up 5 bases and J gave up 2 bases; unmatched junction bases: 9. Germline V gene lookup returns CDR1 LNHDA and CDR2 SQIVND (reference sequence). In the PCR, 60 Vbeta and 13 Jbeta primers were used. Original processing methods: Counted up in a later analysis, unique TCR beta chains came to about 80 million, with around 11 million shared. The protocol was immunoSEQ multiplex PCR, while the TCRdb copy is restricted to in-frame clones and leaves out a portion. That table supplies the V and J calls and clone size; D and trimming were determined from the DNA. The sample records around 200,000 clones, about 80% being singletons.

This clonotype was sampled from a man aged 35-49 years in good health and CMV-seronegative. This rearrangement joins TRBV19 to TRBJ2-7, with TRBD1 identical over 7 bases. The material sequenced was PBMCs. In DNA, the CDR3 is TGTGCCAGTAGTTCCCGGGACAGCGTCGCCTACGAGCAGTACTTC. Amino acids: CASSSRDSVAYEQYF.